The rows below give T cell receptor beta chains drawn from one sample of a study of Graves' ophthalmopathy and Graves' hyperthyroidism. TCRdb fed the multiplex PCR reads into MiXCR, producing one record per CDR3 protein. The data show 600,000 to 950,000 distinct CDR3 sequences, roughly two fifths seen once. The sequenced sample was peripheral blood. These receptors came from an adult man with Graves' ophthalmopathy. Both conserved end residues are part of each CDR3. The D gene is left open where the match is weak. Expanded clones are given a class, and other clones once, few, many or no size at all.

TRBJ1-2	TRBV24-1	.	.	TGTGCCACCAGTGATGGTCAGACCTACACCTTC	CATSDGQTYTF
TRBJ2-7	TRBV7-2	many	TRBD2	TGTGCCAGCAGCTTAGGGGGAGGGGCATACGAGCAGTACTTC	CASSLGGGAYEQYF
TRBJ1-1	TRBV15	.	.	TGTGCCACCAGCAGTGGGCCAATGAACGCTTTCTTT	CATSSGPMNAFF
TRBJ1-4	TRBV2	.	.	TGTGCCAGCAGTTCGGACCTCGGGGAAAAACTGTTTTTT	CASSSDLGEKLFF
TRBJ1-4	TRBV9	.	.	TGTGCCAGCAGCGTAGCCCCCGGGGATTACGAAAAACTGTTTTTT	CASSVAPGDYEKLFF
TRBJ1-1	TRBV9	.	TRBD1	TGTGCCAGCAGCCCGACAGGGTTTTCTGAAGCTTTCTTT	CASSPTGFSEAFF
TRBJ1-2	TRBV20-1	.	TRBD1	TGCAGTGCTAGAGCCGCCTCGCAGGGGGTAGACTATGGCTACACCTTC	CSARAASQGVDYGYTF
TRBJ2-2	TRBV25-1	.	.	TGTGCCAGCAGTTCCCCACGACTGGGCACCGGGGAGCTGTTTTTT	CASSSPRLGTGELFF
TRBJ2-7	TRBV5-6	few	TRBD1	TGTGCCAGCAGCATGACAGGGGGAGGCCTCGAGCAGTACTTC	CASSMTGGGLEQYF
TRBJ2-5	TRBV14	few	TRBD2	TGTGCCAGCAGCCAAACTCTACTAGCGAGACAAGAGACCCAGTACTTC	CASSQTLLARQETQYF
TRBJ1-5	TRBV5-1	.	.	TGCGCCAGCAGCCCCTTGGGGGGAGGCAATCAGCCCCAGCATTTT	CASSPLGGGNQPQHF
TRBJ2-7	TRBV12-3/TRBV12-4	.	.	TGTGCCAGCAGTTACACTTCAGGGGTCAGCTACGAGCAGTACTTC	CASSYTSGVSYEQYF
TRBJ2-5	TRBV19	.	.	TGTGCCAGTAGTATGGTTCGGGGAAATGCCCAAGAGACCCAGTACTTC	CASSMVRGNAQETQYF
TRBJ1-1	TRBV11-2	few	.	TGTGCCAGCAGCTTCCGGGGGGGGCCGGTTACTGAAGCTTTCTTT	CASSFRGGPVTEAFF
TRBJ2-7	TRBV29-1	many	TRBD1	TGCAGCGTTGGCGACAGGGCCTACGAGCAGTACTTC	CSVGDRAYEQYF
TRBJ2-7	TRBV5-1	few	.	TGCGCCAGCAGCTTCACTTATGCAGGGGACTACGAGCAGTACTTC	CASSFTYAGDYEQYF
TRBJ1-1	TRBV5-4	.	.	TGTGCCAGCAGCTTGGTCGGGAGGAGCACTGAAGCTTTCTTT	CASSLVGRSTEAFF
TRBJ1-6	TRBV9	.	.	TGTGCCAGCAGCGTAGGGAACAACAATTCACCCCTCCACTTT	CASSVGNNNSPLHF
TRBJ2-7	TRBV7-9	few	.	TGTGCCAGCAGCTTAGGGCTAGCCCTCGGGCAGTACTTC	CASSLGLALGQYF
TRBJ1-2	TRBV2	.	.	TGTGCCAGCAGAGATCCGGCAGGGGAAGGCTACACCTTC	CASRDPAGEGYTF
TRBJ1-2	TRBV2	many	.	TGTGCCAGCAGCGCACAGGGTTTCTATGGCTACACCTTC	CASSAQGFYGYTF
TRBJ2-2	TRBV7-9	many	.	TGTGCCAGCAGCCCTGGGCTAGTTGAGACCGGGGAGCTGTTTTTT	CASSPGLVETGELFF
TRBJ2-2	TRBV25-1	.	TRBD1	TGTGCCAGCAGTCCCGGGGGACAGGGGGCTGGAAGGGAGCTGTTTTTT	CASSPGGQGAGRELFF
TRBJ2-7	TRBV20-1	.	.	TGCAGTGCTAGAGATTTAGCTGGAGGGAGCTACGAGCAGTACTTC	CSARDLAGGSYEQYF
TRBJ1-6	TRBV15	.	TRBD1	TGTGCCACTTCCAAGACAGGGACTCCTTCACCCCTCCACTTT	CATSKTGTPSPLHF
TRBJ2-5	TRBV19	.	TRBD2	TGTGCCAGTAGCCTCGGAGCGGGAGTCTTAGAGACCCAGTACTTC	CASSLGAGVLETQYF
TRBJ2-5	TRBV12-3/TRBV12-4	many	.	TGTGCCAGCAGTACCAGTGGGCAGACCCAGTACTTC	CASSTSGQTQYF
TRBJ1-4	TRBV2	.	TRBD1	TGTGCCAGCAGTTTAAGACAGGGGGCGTCTAATGAAAAACTGTTTTTT	CASSLRQGASNEKLFF
TRBJ2-7	TRBV7-2	few	.	TGTGCCAGCAGTGTTGGGGCAGGGGTAACCGAGCAGTACTTC	CASSVGAGVTEQYF
TRBJ1-3	TRBV4-1	.	.	TGCGCCAGCAGCCAAGATAGATGGGGGGTTGAGGACACCATATATTTT	CASSQDRWGVEDTIYF
TRBJ2-5	TRBV15	many	.	TGTGCCACCAGCAGAGATCTTGGAGGACAAGAGACCCAGTACTTC	CATSRDLGGQETQYF
TRBJ1-3	TRBV20-1	.	.	TGCAGTGCTAGCGACACCATATATTTT	CSASDTIYF
TRBJ1-2	TRBV19	many	.	TGTGCCAGTACTTCGCCCGTGAACTATGGCTACACCTTC	CASTSPVNYGYTF
TRBJ1-1	TRBV2	few	.	TGTGCCAGCCGAAGTGGGAAAATGGGGACTGAAGCTTTCTTT	CASRSGKMGTEAFF
TRBJ2-3	TRBV20-1	.	.	TGCAGTGCTAGAACAGATACGCAGTATTTT	CSARTDTQYF
TRBJ2-2	TRBV20-1	.	.	TGCAGTGGAGCGGCTAACACCGGGGAGCTGTTTTTT	CSGAANTGELFF
TRBJ2-7	TRBV29-1	.	TRBD2	TGCAGCGTTGAAGTGGGGCTAGCGGGAGGATACGAGCAGTACTTC	CSVEVGLAGGYEQYF
TRBJ1-1	TRBV7-2	many	.	TGTGCCAGCAGCTTGGGGCCCGGGAACACTGAAGCTTTCTTT	CASSLGPGNTEAFF
TRBJ2-7	TRBV7-2	.	TRBD1	TGTGCCAGCAGCGCCCTACGACAGGGTCCCTCCTACGAGCAGTACTTC	CASSALRQGPSYEQYF
TRBJ2-5	TRBV6-6	.	.	TGTGCCAGCAGTTACTCGAACGGCCAGCGGCAAGAGACCCAGTACTTC	CASSYSNGQRQETQYF
TRBJ2-5	TRBV20-1	once	TRBD2	TGCAGTGCTAGAAATCCTAGCGGGGGGAGCCAAGAGACCCAGTACTTC	CSARNPSGGSQETQYF
TRBJ2-7	TRBV10-3	.	.	TGTGCCATCACCATAGGGGGGAGGGTCCACGAGCAGTACTTC	CAITIGGRVHEQYF
TRBJ2-5	TRBV20-1	.	TRBD2	TGCAGTGCTCTCGGGACTAGCGCCGTCGGTTTTGAGACCCAGTACTTC	CSALGTSAVGFETQYF
TRBJ2-7	TRBV5-6	few	.	TGTGCCAGCAGCTCCAAGACAGGCCGCGAGCAGTACTTC	CASSSKTGREQYF
TRBJ2-7	TRBV11-2	once	.	TGTGCCAGCAGCTTAGATCAAGACTCCTCCCGGAAAAACTACGAGCAGTACTTC	CASSLDQDSSRKNYEQYF
TRBJ2-7	TRBV7-2	few	.	TGTGCCAGCAGTGAAGAGGAGTCCTACGAGCAGTACTTC	CASSEEESYEQYF
TRBJ1-1	TRBV7-3	many	.	TGTGCCAGCAGCTTGGAACCTGACAGCACTGAAGCTTTCTTT	CASSLEPDSTEAFF
TRBJ1-6	TRBV7-3	.	TRBD1	TGTGCCAGCAGCCCTCGACAGGGGGCGAATTCACCCCTCCACTTT	CASSPRQGANSPLHF
TRBJ1-3	TRBV7-2	many	.	TGTGCCAGCAGCTTAGCGGGCCCAAACCTCGGAAACACCATATATTTT	CASSLAGPNLGNTIYF
TRBJ1-5	TRBV16	.	.	TGTGCCAGCAGCCAAGGGGGTCAGCTCCAGCATTTT	CASSQGGQLQHF
TRBJ1-4	TRBV10-3	.	TRBD1	TGTGCCAGCAGCACGATTCCGGGACAGGGACGTAATGAAAAACTGTTTTTT	CASSTIPGQGRNEKLFF